The T cell receptor beta chain under discussion was sequenced for a study of T cells after yellow fever vaccination. Study overall: Low-cell-number fractions were prepared with SMART-Seq v4 Ultra Low Input.

The CDR3 consists of 18 residues. With 0 bases clipped from V and 4 bases from J, the junction kept 11 bases outside the gene matches. Germline CDR1 reads LGHNA; CDR2 reads YSLEER. TCRdb ran MiXCR on the 5' RACE reads and lists one entry per CDR3 protein. This table holds a few hundred thousand distinct CDR3 sequences, 7% to 9% found once. This sequence joins TRBV4-3 and TRBJ2-2, with 7 bases that match TRBD1. The receptor's source is a man younger than 35 who received the YFV17D yellow fever vaccine. The sample in question was PBMCs, obtained 45 days after the first yellow fever vaccination. CDR3 sequence reads: CASSQDRDSRVATGELFF. The CDR3 DNA follows: TGCGCCAGCAGCCAAGATAGGGACAGTAGGGTTGCCACCGGGGAGCTGTTTTTT.